This entry lists 24 T cell receptor beta chains sequenced from one sample in a study of blood T cell repertoires in COVID-19. Profiling relied on immunoSEQ multiplex PCR, and the TCRdb table lists in-frame clones only, not all of them. The sample records 120,000 or so clones, over 75% being singletons. The sample consisted of peripheral blood. The receptor source for this set is a middle-aged man with acute or convalescent COVID-19.

The rearrangement joins TRBV15 to TRBJ1-5; D gene unclear. The germline V and J ends were trimmed by 5 bases and 7 bases, with 12 bases remaining between them. This CDR3 has 13 residues. CDR1 is LNHNV, CDR2 YYDKDF, per germline (reference sequence). CDR3 residues: CATSPKGGQPQHF. Here the CDR3 DNA reads TGTGCCACCAGCCCGAAAGGAGGACAGCCCCAGCATTTT.

The chain carries TRBV30 and TRBJ1-1, with D possibly matching TRBD1 (6 bases). Between the trimmed V and J ends, which lost 0 bases and 4 bases, there was a span of 18 bases. CDR3 length equals 16 residues. The germline gives CDR1 GTSNPN, CDR2 SVGIG (reference sequence). Here the CDR3 reads CAWSVKGTLFVTEAFF. DNA of the CDR3: TGTGCCTGGAGTGTTAAGGGGACACTCTTCGTCACTGAAGCTTTCTTT.

This chain's CDR3 is CASSAGRADTQYF. The CDR3 DNA reads as TGTGCCAGCAGCGCCGGCCGGGCAGATACGCAGTATTTT. The chain links TRBV9 to TRBJ2-3; D is unresolved. This CDR3 has 13 residues. V lost 3 bases to trimming and J lost 4 bases, with 9 bases between them. CDR1 SGDLS and CDR2 YYNGEE come from the germline V gene.

CDR3 sequence: CASGGRDREEKLFF. The CDR3 DNA is TGTGCCAGCGGGGGCCGGGACAGGGAAGAAAAACTGTTTTTT. The V gene is TRBV5-4, the J gene TRBJ1-4; 9 nucleotides agree with TRBD1. The J segment lost 8 bases and the V segment lost 7 bases, leaving 9 bases of the junction unmatched. The V gene's germline CDR1 is SGHNT and CDR2 YYREEE (reference sequence). There are 14 residues in the CDR3.

This rearrangement joins TRBV18 to TRBJ2-3; 12 bases line up with TRBD2. CDR1 is KGHSH, CDR2 LQKENI, per germline. The V and J ends lost 8 bases and 0 bases, in that order; junction bases with no gene match: 6. The CDR3 spans 16 residues. CDR3 region: CASAGLAGTSTDTQYF. CDR3 bases: TGTGCCAGCGCAGGACTAGCGGGGACTAGCACAGATACGCAGTATTTT.

V gene TRBV5-1 combines with J gene TRBJ2-7; 7 bases are shared with TRBD2. The length of the CDR3 is 14 residues. Germline CDR1 SGHRS, CDR2 YFSETQ. Trimming at V came to 2 bases and at J to 5 bases, leaving 7 bases not matched to a gene. The CDR3 spells CASSFGGEGNEQYF. As DNA, the CDR3 is TGCGCCAGCAGCTTTGGCGGGGAGGGTAACGAGCAGTACTTC.

CDR3 in DNA: TGTGCCAGCAGCTTAGCGGGAGGGTGGAATGAGCAGTTCTTC. Its protein is CASSLAGGWNEQFF. The chain employs TRBV7-2 and TRBJ2-1; TRBD2 matches at 7 bases. V lost 0 bases to trimming and J lost 7 bases; unmatched junction nucleotides: 3. The CDR3 length is 14 residues. CDR1 and CDR2 from the germline V gene are SGHTA and FQGNSA.

V is TRBV5-5 and J is TRBJ1-1, with TRBD1 as a possible D gene (5 bases). This CDR3 contains 16 residues. Germline values: CDR1 SGHKS, CDR2 YYEKEE (reference sequence). Trimming removed 1 base from V and 0 bases from J, with 13 bases in between. CDR3 sequence (DNA): TGTGCCAGCAGCTTGTCAGGGATTCGTATGAACACTGAAGCTTTCTTT. Amino acid sequence: CASSLSGIRMNTEAFF.

J is TRBJ2-3 and V is TRBV6-6; possibly TRBD1 for D (5 bases). Germline V gene sequence: CDR1 MNHNY, CDR2 SVGAGI (reference sequence). Between the trimmed V and J ends, which lost 2 bases and 6 bases, there was a span of 9 bases. This CDR3 contains 13 residues. The DNA for the CDR3 is TGTGCCAGCAGTTACCCCCCAGGGGATACGCAGTATTTT. Its translation is CASSYPPGDTQYF.

V usage is TRBV7-9 and J usage is TRBJ1-2; 12 nucleotides line up with TRBD1. V dropped 1 base and J dropped 2; count of bases not matched to a gene: 8. Germline V gives CDR1 SEHNR, CDR2 FQNEAQ (reference sequence). The CDR3 is 18 residues long. CDR3 bases: TGTGCCAGCAGCTTAGGAGGCCGGGACAGGGGGCCAAACTATGGCTACACCTTC. Translation gives CASSLGGRDRGPNYGYTF.

This clone was found a few times. The rearrangement links TRBV19 to TRBJ1-1; D possibly corresponds to TRBD1 (6 bases). Trimming removed 4 bases at V and 1 base at J, with 19 bases between. From germline, CDR1 is LNHDA and CDR2 SQIVND (reference sequence). CDR3 length: 17 amino acids. CDR3 loop: CASSKRLGGPRNTEAFF. CDR3 bases: TGTGCCAGTAGTAAACGTTTGGGGGGGCCTCGGAACACTGAAGCTTTCTTT. Using reference TRBV19 and TRBJ1-1 for the parts outside the CDR3, the full variable domain is DGGITQSPKYLFRKEGQNVTLSCEQNLNHDAMYWYRQDPGQGLRLIYYSQIVNDFQKGDIAEGYSVSREKKESFPLTVTSAQKNPTAFYLCASSKRLGGPRNTEAFFGQGTRLTVV.

This clone was seen a few times. V is TRBV19 and J is TRBJ1-6; perhaps TRBD1 as D (6 bases). Germline assignment: CDR1 LNHDA and CDR2 SQIVND (reference sequence). Trimming stripped 2 bases from V and 10 bases from J, with 12 bases between. This CDR3 contains 14 residues. Here the CDR3 DNA reads TGTGCCAGTAGTATAACGACAGGCTGGTCACCCCTCCACTTT. It specifies CASSITTGWSPLHF.

V is TRBV25-1 and J is TRBJ1-4; D may be TRBD1 (6 bases). The CDR3 loop spans 13 amino acids. Germline V gene data show CDR1 as MGHDK and CDR2 as SYGVNS. V lost 6 bases and J 8 bases, leaving 13 bases between the germline ends. The CDR3 reads CASRQGSREKLFF. The DNA for the CDR3 is TGTGCCAGCAGACAGGGATCTCGAGAAAAACTGTTTTTT.

The chain joins TRBV18 to TRBJ1-1; D perhaps matches TRBD1 (5 bases). The germline V gene encodes CDR1 KGHSH and CDR2 LQKENI. The germline V and J ends were trimmed by 3 bases and 5 bases, with 10 bases remaining between them. The CDR3 spans 13 residues. CDR3 sequence reads: CASSPQGGTEAFF. CDR3 coding DNA: TGTGCCAGCTCACCGCAGGGTGGGACTGAAGCTTTCTTT.

This sequence joins TRBV28 and TRBJ2-2; D is possibly TRBD1 (5 bases). The CDR3 runs to 14 residues. Trimming took off 5 bases at V and 3 bases at J, with 10 bases between the two ends. The V gene's germline CDR1 is MDHEN and CDR2 SYDVKM. The CDR3 DNA reads as TGTGCCAGCAGTCCATCAGGGTACACCGGGGAGCTGTTTTTT. Translation: CASSPSGYTGELFF.

The chain uses TRBV6-6 and TRBJ1-2; no definite D call. The germline V gene has CDR1 MNHNY and CDR2 SVGAGI (reference sequence). The length of the CDR3 is 13 residues. Trimming left V 0 bases short and J 13 bases short, with 15 bases between. In DNA form, the CDR3 reads TGTGCCAGCAGTTACTCGGCACCCCTTTTGCCCACCTTC. Encoded protein: CASSYSAPLLPTF.

The chain joins TRBV4-1 to TRBJ2-5; tentatively, D is TRBD1 (6 bases). The ends were cut back, 2 bases at V and 0 bases at J, with 10 bases in the middle. This CDR3 has 15 residues. Per germline, CDR1 MGHRA and CDR2 YSYEKL. The CDR3 loop reads CASSQLTGYQETQYF. In DNA form, the CDR3 reads TGCGCCAGCAGCCAACTTACAGGGTACCAAGAGACCCAGTACTTC.

The CDR3 nucleotides are TGTGCCAGCAGCGTAGGTAGCGGGAGTGGGGGTGAGCAGTTCTTC. Its protein product is CASSVGSGSGGEQFF. This chain connects TRBV9 to TRBJ2-1, with TRBD2 identical over 9 bases. The CDR3 runs to 15 residues. The junction had 7 bases not matched to a gene; V was cut back by 0 bases and J by 9 bases. Per germline, CDR1 SGDLS and CDR2 YYNGEE. Combining the CDR3 with reference TRBV9 and TRBJ2-1 gives the whole variable domain DSGVTQTPKHLITATGQRVTLRCSPRSGDLSVYWYQQSLDQGLQFLIQYYNGEERAKGNILERFSAQQFPDLHSELNLSSLELGDSALYFCASSVGSGSGGEQFFGPGTRLTVL.

The chain couples TRBV5-5 to TRBJ1-3; no definite D call. Trimming took off 4 bases at V and 1 base at J, with 12 bases between the two ends. The germline CDR1 and CDR2 sequences are SGHKS and YYEKEE (reference sequence). The CDR3 has 15 residues. Here the CDR3 DNA reads TGTGCCAGCAGCGTACGATACAGTTCTGGAAACACCATATATTTT. It is translated as CASSVRYSSGNTIYF.

The CDR3 spells CATSRTSGERPDTQYF. The DNA of the CDR3 is TGTGCCACCAGCAGGACAAGCGGTGAGAGACCAGATACGCAGTATTTT. The rearrangement joins TRBV15 to TRBJ2-3, with a tentative D call TRBD2 (5 bases). Germline lookup yields CDR1 LNHNV and CDR2 YYDKDF (reference sequence). The V end lost 3 bases, the J end lost 4 bases, and 17 bases lay between the germline ends. This CDR3 contains 16 residues. Full variable domain (outside the CDR3, taken from reference TRBV15 and TRBJ2-3): DAMVIQNPRYQVTQFGKPVTLSCSQTLNHNVMYWYQQKSSQAPKLLFHYYDKDFNNEADTPDNFQSRRPNTSFCFLDIRSPGLGDTAMYLCATSRTSGERPDTQYFGPGTRLTVL.

The chain employs TRBV18 and TRBJ1-1; D may be TRBD1 (6 bases). V was pared by 6 bases and J by 3 bases, with 11 bases between. The CDR3 is 13 amino acids. Germline V gene data show CDR1 as KGHSH and CDR2 as LQKENI. The CDR3 reads CASSPNRDTEAFF. DNA for the CDR3: TGTGCCAGCTCGCCCAACAGGGACACTGAAGCTTTCTTT.

This rearrangement joins TRBV19 to TRBJ2-1, with a tentative D call TRBD1 (6 bases). This CDR3 is built from 16 residues. Trimming cost V 5 bases and J 3 bases, with 17 bases left between them. Per the germline V gene, CDR1 is LNHDA and CDR2 is SQIVND (reference sequence). CDR3 nucleotide sequence: TGTGCCAGTAGTTTTGGGGGCAGGGTTGGCTACAATGAGCAGTTCTTC. Translated, it gives CASSFGGRVGYNEQFF.

Of note for this clone: The same CDR3 also results from other DNA sequences found in this sample. The chain has TRBV5-1 and TRBJ1-2; tentative D call: TRBD1 (5 bases). Trimming cost V 0 bases and J 8 bases, with 11 bases left between them. There are 13 residues in the CDR3. Germline V gene sequence: CDR1 SGHRS, CDR2 YFSETQ. For the CDR3, the DNA is TGCGCCAGCAGCTTGGTAGGGGCAGAGGGCTACACCTTC. Translated, it gives CASSLVGAEGYTF.

The chain recombines TRBV3-1 (or the pseudogene TRBV3-2) with TRBJ2-7; no clear D. This CDR3 contains 15 residues. Germline values: CDR1 LGHDT, CDR2 YNNKEL (reference sequence). V lost 4 bases and J 1 base, leaving 14 bases between the germline ends. CDR3 protein: CASSRSFSVSYEQYF. The DNA for the CDR3 is TGTGCCAGCAGCCGTTCTTTTTCCGTATCCTACGAGCAGTACTTC.